This T cell receptor (beta chain) was sequenced during a study of blood T cell repertoires in COVID-19. Overall study: The cDNA or gDNA used as material had been derived from T cells, B-cell-depleted T cells, or PBMCs.

This CDR3 comprises 14 residues. V shed 6 bases, J shed 5 bases, and the junction held 9 bases outside the gene matches. Germline V gene sequence: CDR1 MDHEN, CDR2 SYDVKM. Original processing notes: Amplifying reference gene primers gave estimates of nucleated cell counts. This table comes from immunoSEQ multiplex PCR, and its TCRdb copy is limited to in-frame clones, with some not included. The D gene and trimming were derived from the DNA, and the V and J assignments and clone size from that table. The sample has hundreds of thousands of clones, 83% seen once. The source is a woman in her thirties or forties who had been exposed to COVID-19. The chain has TRBV28 and TRBJ1-2; 7 bases fit TRBD1. What was sequenced was PBMCs or T cells enriched from blood (not recorded which). The CDR3 spells CASRSGQEMYGYTF. The CDR3 DNA reads TGTGCCAGCAGGTCTGGACAGGAGATGTATGGCTACACCTTC.